The 12 T cell receptor beta chains reported below all come from one sample, sequenced in a study of tumor-infiltrating lymphocytes in primary liver carcinoma. Researchers generated TCR beta cDNA from 500 to 600 ng of total RNA, relying on a constant-region primer. Three nested multiplex PCR rounds of slightly modified ARM-PCR generated TCR beta libraries. For 10 cycles apiece, the opening two PCR rounds ran with TRBV1-TRBV30 forward primers and a C-beta reverse primer. MiXCR, applied by TCRdb to the multiplex PCR reads, yields one record per CDR3 protein. Here the sample spans some 120,000 distinct CDR3 sequences, 55% to 75% being singletons. Bulk tissue was left unsorted, and RNA and DNA were co-extracted from about 21-30 mg of it. The material sequenced was liver tumor tissue from sampling region 3. Subset reported: tumor region T3, left-lateral pole. These receptors all come from a woman aged 60-70 years with primary liver carcinoma and hepatitis B virus infection.

Comment on this clonotype: A much bigger clone sits one base away, suggesting this may be a read error. In this CDR3 the conserved last residue, phenylalanine or tryptophan, is missing, so a read error is likely. This sequence joins TRBV5-1 and TRBJ2-1, with TRBD2 identical over 11 bases. This CDR3 region has 15 residues. Germline values: CDR1 SGHRS, CDR2 YFSETQ. V lost 0 bases and J lost 7; bases outside the gene matches: 3. In nucleotides, the CDR3 is TGCGCCAGCAGCTTGGTGGCTAGCGGGAGGAATGAGCAGTTCATC. It is translated as CASSLVASGRNEQFI.

Regarding this clonotype: This could be a read error, since a much larger clone is one nucleotide away. The chain recombines TRBV5-4 with TRBJ2-7; either TRBD1 or TRBD2 may supply D (5 bases each). From germline, CDR1 is SGHNT and CDR2 YYREEE (reference sequence). The CDR3 length is 13 residues. V lost 1 base and J 9 bases, leaving 14 bases between the germline ends. The CDR3 DNA follows: TGTGCCAGCAGCTTGATCCCCCGGGACGGGCAGTACTTC. Protein sequence: CASSLIPRDGQYF.

A note on this clonotype: Being one base from a much bigger clone, this may be a read error. The chain joins TRBV5-4 to TRBJ2-3; D perhaps matches TRBD1 (6 bases). The CDR3 totals 14 residues. The V and J ends lost 6 bases and 3 bases respectively, with 14 bases between them. CDR1 and CDR2 from the germline V gene are SGHNT and YYREEE (reference sequence). CDR3 protein: CASNIEQGTDTQYF. CDR3 nucleotides: TGTGCCAGCAACATAGAACAGGGAACAGATACGCAGTATTTT.

The rearrangement links TRBV11-3 to TRBJ2-1; TRBD2 matches 9 bases. CDR1 and CDR2 from the germline V gene are SGHNT and YENEEA. Germline trimming cut 5 bases from V and 5 bases from J; bases unmatched to any gene: 13. The CDR3 covers 17 residues. The CDR3 region has the DNA TGTGCCAGCAGCCTTAGCGGGAGCGCGTCAAAGGACAATGAGCAGTTCTTC. As protein: CASSLSGSASKDNEQFF.

The chain couples TRBV7-3 to TRBJ2-2; TRBD1 or TRBD2 may be the D gene (6 bases each). CDR1 is SGHTA, CDR2 FQGTGA, per germline. Trimming shortened V by 5 bases and J by 2 bases, and 15 bases separated the two germline ends. The CDR3 has 16 amino acids. This CDR3 is CASSRLGGSNTGELFF. As DNA, the CDR3 is TGTGCCAGCAGCCGCCTGGGGGGCTCAAACACCGGGGAGCTGTTTTTT.

This clonotype has just one count. Sequence at one end of the junction differs from germline and may be a read error. The rearrangement joins TRBV29-1 to TRBJ2-3; D is possibly TRBD1 or TRBD2 (5 bases each). This CDR3 has 13 amino acids. Germline CDR1 is SQVTM and CDR2 is ANQGSEA. The CDR3 DNA reads as TGCACCGTTGTGGCCCCTAGCACAGGTACGCAGTATTTT. Protein: CTVVAPSTGTQYF.

Comment on this clonotype: The junction departs from germline at one end; a sequencing error may be responsible. The V and J genes are TRBV7-9 and TRBJ1-2, with TRBD1 matching over 7 bases. CDR3 length: 14 residues. The V gene's germline CDR1 is SEHNR and CDR2 FQNEAQ (reference sequence). The CDR3 here is CASSLASGGYGHTF. The CDR3 DNA reads TGTGCCAGCAGCTTAGCGTCAGGGGGATATGGCCACACCTTC.

Remarks on this clonotype: A much larger clone lies one base from this, so it may be a read error. The CDR3 DNA follows: TGTGTCAGCAGCCCCGACGGCCACTCTGGGGCCAACGTCCTGACTTTC. Translating it yields CVSSPDGHSGANVLTF. The rearrangement links TRBV5-5 to TRBJ2-6; D remains ambiguous. Germline V gene data show CDR1 as SGHKS and CDR2 as YYEKEE (reference sequence). The CDR3 sequence is 16 residues long.

This clonotype showed up just a few times. A clone one base away is much larger, so this may be a read error. The J gene is TRBJ2-1, the V gene TRBV12-5, with 9 bases lining up with TRBD2. Looked up from germline, CDR1 is LGHNT and CDR2 is FRNRAP. The CDR3 has 15 amino acids. This CDR3 reads CASGSWTSAGNEQSF. DNA for the CDR3: TGTGCTAGTGGTTCGTGGACTAGCGCCGGGAATGAGCAGTCCTTC. Full variable domain (outside the CDR3, taken from reference TRBV12-5 and TRBJ2-1): DARVTQTPRHKVTEMGQEVTMRCQPILGHNTVFWYRQTMMQGLELLAYFRNRAPLDDSGMPKDRFSAEMPDATLATLKIQPSEPRDSAVYFCASGSWTSAGNEQSFGPGTRLTVL.

This clonotype was counted between two and nine times. The chain joins TRBV7-3 to TRBJ2-3, with D tentatively TRBD2 (6 bases). The CDR3 runs to 13 residues. Trimming pared 4 bases from V and 1 base from J, leaving 6 bases between. Germline values: CDR1 SGHTA, CDR2 FQGTGA. CDR3 sequence reads: CASSSSGTDTQYF. The CDR3 nucleotides are TGTGCCAGCAGCTCTAGCGGCACAGATACGCAGTATTTT.

The chain has TRBV29-1 and TRBJ1-3; no clear D gene. Germline V gene lookup returns CDR1 SQVTM and CDR2 ANQGSEA. The CDR3 loop spans 12 amino acids. The V gene lost 7 bases and the J gene lost 3 bases, with 10 bases spanning the gap. CDR3 protein: CSAGGHGNTIYF. The CDR3 DNA reads TGCAGCGCCGGTGGGCATGGAAACACCATATATTTT.

This clonotype was counted many times. The chain uses TRBV29-1 and TRBJ2-3, with 9 bases matching TRBD1. CDR1 and CDR2 (germline): SQVTM, ANQGSEA. The CDR3 covers 14 residues. Unmatched junction bases numbered 6, after V lost 5 bases and J lost 3 bases. The CDR3 loop is CSVTGTGFTDTQYF. For the CDR3, the DNA is TGCAGCGTTACCGGGACAGGGTTTACAGATACGCAGTATTTT.